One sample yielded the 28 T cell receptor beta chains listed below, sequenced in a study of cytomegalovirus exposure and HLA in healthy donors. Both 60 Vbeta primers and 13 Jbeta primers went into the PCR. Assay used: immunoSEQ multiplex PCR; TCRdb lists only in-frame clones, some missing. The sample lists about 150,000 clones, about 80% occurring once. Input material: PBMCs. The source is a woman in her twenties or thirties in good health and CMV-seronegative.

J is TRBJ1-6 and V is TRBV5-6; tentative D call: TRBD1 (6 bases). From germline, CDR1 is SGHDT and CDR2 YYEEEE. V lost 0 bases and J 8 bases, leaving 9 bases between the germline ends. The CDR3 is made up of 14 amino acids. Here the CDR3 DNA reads TGTGCCAGCAGCTTGGGGGCAGGGGATTCACCCCTCCACTTT. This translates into CASSLGAGDSPLHF.

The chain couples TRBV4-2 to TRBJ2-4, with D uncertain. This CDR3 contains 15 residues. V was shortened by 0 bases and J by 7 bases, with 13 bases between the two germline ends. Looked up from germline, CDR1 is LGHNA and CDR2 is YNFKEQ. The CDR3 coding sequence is TGTGCCAGCAGCCAAGATCTGCCTTCCAGGAACATTCAGTACTTC. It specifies CASSQDLPSRNIQYF.

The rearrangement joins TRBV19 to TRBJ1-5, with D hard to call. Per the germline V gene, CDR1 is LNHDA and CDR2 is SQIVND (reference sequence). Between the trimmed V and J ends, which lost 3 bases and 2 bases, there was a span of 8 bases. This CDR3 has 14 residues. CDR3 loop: CASSIQNGNQPQHF. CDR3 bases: TGTGCCAGTAGTATTCAGAATGGCAATCAGCCCCAGCATTTT.

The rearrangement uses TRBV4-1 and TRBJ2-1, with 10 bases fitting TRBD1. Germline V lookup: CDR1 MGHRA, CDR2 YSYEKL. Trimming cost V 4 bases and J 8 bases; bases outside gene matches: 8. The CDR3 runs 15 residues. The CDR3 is CASSLTGTGEYEQFF. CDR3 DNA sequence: TGCGCCAGCAGCCTAACCGGGACAGGGGAATATGAGCAGTTCTTC.

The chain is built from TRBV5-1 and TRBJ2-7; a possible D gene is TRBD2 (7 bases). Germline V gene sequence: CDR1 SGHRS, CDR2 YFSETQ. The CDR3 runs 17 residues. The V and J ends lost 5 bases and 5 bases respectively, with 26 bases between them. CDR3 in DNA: TGCGCCAGCAGGACCAGTGGGACAAGAGGGGGGGGCGACGAGCAGTACTTC. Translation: CASRTSGTRGGGDEQYF.

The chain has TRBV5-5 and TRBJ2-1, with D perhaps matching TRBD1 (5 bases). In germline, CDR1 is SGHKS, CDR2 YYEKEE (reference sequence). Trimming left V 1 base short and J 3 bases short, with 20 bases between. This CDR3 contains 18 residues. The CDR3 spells CASSLLQGIPLHYNEQFF. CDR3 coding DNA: TGTGCCAGCAGCTTGTTGCAGGGCATACCACTCCACTACAATGAGCAGTTCTTC.

The CDR3 loop is CASSPPGGITEAFF. The CDR3 DNA follows: TGTGCCAGCTCACCACCGGGGGGGATAACTGAAGCTTTCTTT. V and J are TRBV18 and TRBJ1-1; perhaps TRBD1 as D (5 bases). Trimming cost V 0 bases and J 5 bases, with 10 bases left between them. The CDR3 extends over 14 amino acids. The germline V gene has CDR1 KGHSH and CDR2 LQKENI. The full variable domain, its missing parts supplied by reference TRBV18 and TRBJ1-1, is NAGVMQNPRHLVRRRGQEARLRCSPMKGHSHVYWYRQLPEEGLKFMVYLQKENIIDESGMPKERFSAEFPKEGPSILRIQQVVRGDSAAYFCASSPPGGITEAFFGQGTRLTVV.

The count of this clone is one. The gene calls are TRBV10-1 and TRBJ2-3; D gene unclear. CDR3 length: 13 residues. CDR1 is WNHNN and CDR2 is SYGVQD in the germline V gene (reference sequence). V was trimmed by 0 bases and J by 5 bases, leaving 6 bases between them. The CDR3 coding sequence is TGCGCCAGCAGTGAGTCTGAGAGAGATACGCAGTATTTT. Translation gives CASSESERDTQYF.

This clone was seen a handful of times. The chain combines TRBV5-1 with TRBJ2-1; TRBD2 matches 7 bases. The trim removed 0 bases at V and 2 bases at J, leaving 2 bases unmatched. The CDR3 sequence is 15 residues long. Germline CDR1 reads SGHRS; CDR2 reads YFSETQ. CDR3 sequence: CASSLAAGPYNEQFF. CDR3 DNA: TGCGCCAGCAGCTTGGCAGCGGGGCCCTACAATGAGCAGTTCTTC.

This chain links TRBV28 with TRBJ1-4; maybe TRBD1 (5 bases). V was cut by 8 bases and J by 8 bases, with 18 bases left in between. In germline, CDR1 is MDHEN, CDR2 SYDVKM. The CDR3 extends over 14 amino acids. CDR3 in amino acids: CASLGVEGLEKLFF. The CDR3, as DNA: TGTGCCAGCCTTGGGGTGGAGGGACTAGAAAAACTGTTTTTT.

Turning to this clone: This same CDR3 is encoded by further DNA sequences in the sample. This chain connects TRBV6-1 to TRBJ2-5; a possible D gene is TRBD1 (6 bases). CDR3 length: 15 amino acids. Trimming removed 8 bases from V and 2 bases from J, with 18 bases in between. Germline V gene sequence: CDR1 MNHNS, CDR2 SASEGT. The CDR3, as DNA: TGTGCCAGCGTCAGACAGGACCAAACTCAAGAGACCCAGTACTTC. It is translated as CASVRQDQTQETQYF.

CDR3 residues: CASSLRTGVISYEQYF. CDR3 bases: TGTGCCAGCAGCTTAAGGACAGGGGTCATCAGCTACGAGCAGTACTTC. The chain employs TRBV7-9 and TRBJ2-7, with 9 bases that match TRBD1. The CDR3 sequence is 16 residues long. Trimming took 2 bases from V and 3 from J; bases not matched to a gene: 8. The germline V gene encodes CDR1 SEHNR and CDR2 FQNEAQ (reference sequence).

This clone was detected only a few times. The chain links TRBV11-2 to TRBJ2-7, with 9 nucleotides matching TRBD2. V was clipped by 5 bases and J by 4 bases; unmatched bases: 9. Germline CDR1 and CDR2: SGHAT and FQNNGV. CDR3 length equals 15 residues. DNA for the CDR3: TGTGCCAGCAGCGACTTTAGCGGGGGTAATTACGAGCAGTACTTC. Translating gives CASSDFSGGNYEQYF.

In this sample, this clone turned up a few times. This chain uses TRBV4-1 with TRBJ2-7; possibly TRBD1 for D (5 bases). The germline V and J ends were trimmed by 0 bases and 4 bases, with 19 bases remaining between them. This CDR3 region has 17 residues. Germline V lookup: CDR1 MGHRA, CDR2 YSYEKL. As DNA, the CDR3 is TGCGCCAGCAGCCAAGATGGGGCACACCTCTTAGGGTACGAGCAGTACTTC. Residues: CASSQDGAHLLGYEQYF.

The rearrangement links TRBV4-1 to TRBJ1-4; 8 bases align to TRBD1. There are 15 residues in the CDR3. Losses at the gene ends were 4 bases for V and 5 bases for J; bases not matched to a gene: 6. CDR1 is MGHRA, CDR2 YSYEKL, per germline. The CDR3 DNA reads TGCGCCAGCAGCCCACCGGACAGGGAGAATGAAAAACTGTTTTTT. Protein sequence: CASSPPDRENEKLFF.

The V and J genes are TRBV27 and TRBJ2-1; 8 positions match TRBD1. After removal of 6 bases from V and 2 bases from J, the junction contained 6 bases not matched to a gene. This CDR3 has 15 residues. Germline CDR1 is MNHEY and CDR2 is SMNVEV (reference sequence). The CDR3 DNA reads TGTGCCAGCAGCCAAGGACAGGGCCCCTACAATGAGCAGTTCTTC. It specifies CASSQGQGPYNEQFF.

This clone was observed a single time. Here the CDR3 reads CASSIQGNTYEQYF. CDR3 nucleotides: TGTGCCAGTAGTATTCAGGGTAATACGTACGAGCAGTACTTC. This sequence joins TRBV19 and TRBJ2-7, with D maybe TRBD1 (5 bases). The CDR3 loop spans 14 amino acids. V shed 3 bases and J shed 4 bases, with 13 bases lying between them. The V gene's germline CDR1 is LNHDA and CDR2 SQIVND (reference sequence).

CDR3 nucleotide sequence: TGTGCCAGCAGTTACTCGAGGGCAGATCTGGCCTATGGCTACACCTTC. It codes for CASSYSRADLAYGYTF. The rearrangement links TRBV6-5 to TRBJ1-2; D ambiguous. V was cut by 0 bases and J by 4 bases, with 15 bases left in between. The CDR3 has 16 residues. Germline values: CDR1 MNHEY, CDR2 SVGAGI.

The DNA for the CDR3 is TGTGCCAGCAGCCGGGACAACCTGAACACTGAAGCTTTCTTT. This encodes CASSRDNLNTEAFF. This chain joins TRBV6-4 and TRBJ1-1; tentatively, D is TRBD1 (6 bases). V lost 6 bases to trimming and J lost 0 bases, with 11 bases between them. Germline V gene data show CDR1 as MRHNA and CDR2 as SNTAGT. The CDR3 runs to 14 residues.

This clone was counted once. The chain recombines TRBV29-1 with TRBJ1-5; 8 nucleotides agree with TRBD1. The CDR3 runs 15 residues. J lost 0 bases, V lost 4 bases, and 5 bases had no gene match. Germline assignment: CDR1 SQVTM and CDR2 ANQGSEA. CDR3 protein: CSVGGDRNSNQPQHF. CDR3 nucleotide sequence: TGCAGCGTTGGGGGGGACAGGAATAGCAATCAGCCCCAGCATTTT.

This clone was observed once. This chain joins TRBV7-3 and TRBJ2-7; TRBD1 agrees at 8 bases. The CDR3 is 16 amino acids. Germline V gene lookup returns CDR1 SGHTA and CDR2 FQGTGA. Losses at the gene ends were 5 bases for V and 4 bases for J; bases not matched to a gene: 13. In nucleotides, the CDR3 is TGTGCCAGCAGCGAAGGGATCGGGACAGGCAAGTACGAGCAGTACTTC. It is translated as CASSEGIGTGKYEQYF.

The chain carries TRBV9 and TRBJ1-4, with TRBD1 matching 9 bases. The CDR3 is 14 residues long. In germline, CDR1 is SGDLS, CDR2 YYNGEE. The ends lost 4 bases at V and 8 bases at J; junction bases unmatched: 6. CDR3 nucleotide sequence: TGTGCCAGCAGCCCTTGGGACAGGGACGAAAAACTGTTTTTT. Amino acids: CASSPWDRDEKLFF.

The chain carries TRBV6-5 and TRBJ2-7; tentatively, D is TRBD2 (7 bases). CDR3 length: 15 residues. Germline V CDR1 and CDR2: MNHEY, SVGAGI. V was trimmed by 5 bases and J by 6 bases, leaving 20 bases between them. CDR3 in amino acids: CASSAWGGATPEQYF. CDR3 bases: TGTGCCAGCAGTGCTTGGGGGGGCGCAACACCCGAGCAGTACTTC.

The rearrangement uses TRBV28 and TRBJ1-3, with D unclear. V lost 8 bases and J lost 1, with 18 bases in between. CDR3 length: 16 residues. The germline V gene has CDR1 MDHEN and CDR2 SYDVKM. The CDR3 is CASGYSGLGSGNTIYF. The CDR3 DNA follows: TGTGCCAGCGGGTATAGCGGATTAGGATCTGGAAACACCATATATTTT.

CDR3 coding DNA: TGCGCCAGCAGCCTATACAGGGGCGAGGAAGAAAAACTGTTTTTT. Its protein product is CASSLYRGEEEKLFF. V usage is TRBV4-1 and J usage is TRBJ1-4; 7 bases line up with TRBD1. J was trimmed by 8 bases and V by 4 bases; bases with no gene match: 10. This CDR3 is 15 amino acids long. Germline values: CDR1 MGHRA, CDR2 YSYEKL.

The CDR3 sequence: CASSSSTAGRTDTQYF. The CDR3 DNA is TGCGCCAGCAGCTCTAGTACTGCGGGGCGCACAGATACGCAGTATTTT. The chain uses TRBV5-1 and TRBJ2-3, with D maybe TRBD2 (6 bases). There are 16 residues in the CDR3. Germline V gives CDR1 SGHRS, CDR2 YFSETQ. V lost 3 bases to trimming and J lost 1 base, with 15 bases between them.

The CDR3 sequence is CASSLLGMNTEAFF. The CDR3 DNA reads as TGTGCCAGCAGCTTACTAGGTATGAACACTGAAGCTTTCTTT. The chain combines TRBV7-9 with TRBJ1-1; D gene ambiguous. The CDR3 sequence is 14 residues long. The V end was cut by 2 bases, the J end by 0 bases, with 7 bases between. CDR1 is SEHNR and CDR2 is FQNEAQ in the germline V gene (reference sequence).

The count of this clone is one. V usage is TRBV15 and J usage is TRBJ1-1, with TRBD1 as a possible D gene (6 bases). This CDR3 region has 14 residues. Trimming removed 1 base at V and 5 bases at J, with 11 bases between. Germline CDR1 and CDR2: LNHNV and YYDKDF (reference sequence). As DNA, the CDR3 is TGTGCCACCAGCAGAGCAGGGGCTGGAACTGAAGCTTTCTTT. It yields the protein CATSRAGAGTEAFF.